The 10 T cell receptor beta chains given below trace back to one sample, sequenced in a study of cytomegalovirus exposure and HLA in healthy donors. The PCR had 60 Vbeta and 13 Jbeta primers. TCRdb's table, derived via immunoSEQ multiplex PCR, lists solely in-frame clones and lacks some. This repertoire shows under 110,000 clones, roughly 76% found once; its top ten account for approximately 4%. Sequences were obtained from PBMCs. These receptor sequences come from a man aged 40-55 years in good health and CMV-seronegative.

The J gene is TRBJ1-4, the V gene TRBV28, with a possible D match to TRBD1 (6 bases). Trimming removed 3 bases from V and 7 bases from J, with 15 bases in between. CDR1 MDHEN and CDR2 SYDVKM come from the germline V gene. The CDR3 is 15 amino acids. CDR3 sequence: CASSFYRVRIEKLFF. The CDR3 DNA is TGTGCCAGCAGTTTTTACAGGGTGAGAATTGAAAAACTGTTTTTT.

This clone was seen just once. Sequence at one end of the junction differs from germline and may be a read error. This chain connects TRBV7-9 to TRBJ2-1; maybe TRBD1 (5 bases). The CDR3 has 14 residues. The germline V gene has CDR1 SEHNR and CDR2 FQNEAQ (reference sequence). The CDR3, as DNA: TGTTCCAGCAGCTTCACGACAGAATACAATGAGCAGTTCTTC. As protein: CSSSFTTEYNEQFF.

As for this clone: A junction boundary mismatches the germline segment, possibly from a read error. The CDR3 DNA follows: TGTTCCAGCAGCTTAGGGGGGACAGCGTACAATGAGCAGTTCTTC. It is translated as CSSSLGGTAYNEQFF. The chain links TRBV7-9 to TRBJ2-1, with D perhaps TRBD1 (7 bases). Germline V gene lookup returns CDR1 SEHNR and CDR2 FQNEAQ (reference sequence). This CDR3 has 15 amino acids.

The genes are TRBV6-1 and TRBJ1-2; possibly TRBD1 for D (5 bases). The ends were cut back, 11 bases at V and 3 bases at J, with 10 bases in the middle. Germline lookup yields CDR1 MNHNS and CDR2 SASEGT. CDR3 length equals 11 residues. The CDR3 bases are TGTGCCGTAAGGGGATACTATGGCTACACCTTC. Translated, it gives CAVRGYYGYTF.

The chain couples TRBV15 to TRBJ2-3, with 12 bases fitting TRBD2. Germline assignment: CDR1 LNHNV and CDR2 YYDKDF (reference sequence). V gave up 3 bases and J gave up 3 bases; unmatched junction bases: 1. The CDR3 sequence is 15 residues long. DNA of the CDR3: TGTGCCACCAGCAGGACTAGCGGGGGAACAGATACGCAGTATTTT. Residues: CATSRTSGGTDTQYF.

This clone was detected a few times. The chain carries TRBV6-6 and TRBJ1-5; 8 bases agree with TRBD1. The CDR3 has 16 amino acids. CDR1 and CDR2 from the germline V gene are MNHNY and SVGAGI (reference sequence). With V trimmed by 2 bases and J by 3 bases, 6 bases remained unmatched. The CDR3 here is CASSYLDRGANQPQHF. For the CDR3, the DNA is TGTGCCAGCAGTTACCTAGACAGGGGAGCCAATCAGCCCCAGCATTTT.

V gene TRBV7-2 combines with J gene TRBJ1-5, with TRBD1 as a possible D gene (5 bases). The CDR3 runs to 14 residues. The V end lost 2 bases, the J end lost 4 bases, and 9 bases lay between the germline ends. Per the germline V gene, CDR1 is SGHTA and CDR2 is FQGNSA. CDR3: CASSLIGVNQPQHF. For the CDR3, the DNA is TGTGCCAGCAGCTTAATAGGGGTGAATCAGCCCCAGCATTTT.

With respect to this clone: The junction departs from germline at one end; a sequencing error may be responsible. The chain uses TRBV7-9 and TRBJ1-6, with 8 bases lining up with TRBD1. CDR3 length: 17 amino acids. The V gene's germline CDR1 is SEHNR and CDR2 FQNEAQ (reference sequence). CDR3 nucleotides: TGTTCCAGCAGCTTATTACTCGGACAGGGTGGAAATTCACCCCTCCACTTT. Translation gives CSSSLLLGQGGNSPLHF.

V is TRBV6-5 and J is TRBJ1-2; a possible D gene is TRBD1 (6 bases). This CDR3 has 14 residues. CDR1 MNHEY and CDR2 SVGAGI come from the germline V gene. The ends were cut back, 7 bases at V and 4 bases at J, with 16 bases in the middle. The CDR3 spells CASTNNRVGYGYTF. The CDR3 region has the DNA TGTGCCAGCACTAACAACAGGGTCGGCTATGGCTACACCTTC.

The chain is built from TRBV5-1 and TRBJ2-5, with a tentative D call TRBD2 (6 bases). Between the trimmed V and J ends, which lost 5 bases and 5 bases, there was a span of 19 bases. The CDR3 length is 15 residues. Germline values: CDR1 SGHRS, CDR2 YFSETQ. DNA for the CDR3: TGCGCCAGCAGTCCTCCCCTGTCGGAGGGGGAGACCCAGTACTTC. Amino acid sequence: CASSPPLSEGETQYF.